The 13 T cell receptor beta chains in this list originate from one sample, sequenced in a study of blood T cell repertoires in COVID-19. Produced via immunoSEQ multiplex PCR; TCRdb's table is partial and in-frame only. The sample includes about 74,000 clones, just under 85% of them seen just once. Sequences were obtained from peripheral blood. These receptors originate from a man in his 70s with acute or convalescent COVID-19.

This clone was detected once. This chain joins TRBV18 and TRBJ1-2, with D perhaps matching TRBD1 (5 bases). Trimming took 6 bases from V and 4 from J, leaving 12 bases between them. The CDR3 totals 13 residues. CDR1 and CDR2 (germline): KGHSH, LQKENI. The chain's CDR3 is CASSPGDGYGYTF. In nucleotides, the CDR3 is TGTGCCAGCTCGCCGGGGGATGGCTATGGCTACACCTTC.

This clone was recorded a few times. J is TRBJ2-7 and V is TRBV5-1; 7 bases map to TRBD1. Germline V lookup: CDR1 SGHRS, CDR2 YFSETQ. The CDR3 runs 13 residues. Trimming at V came to 1 base and at J to 7 bases, leaving 5 bases not matched to a gene. The CDR3 region is CASSLPTQGEQYF. The CDR3 DNA reads as TGCGCCAGCAGCTTGCCAACACAGGGGGAGCAGTACTTC.

The genes are TRBV5-4 and TRBJ1-2, with TRBD1 matching over 7 bases. Germline V CDR1 and CDR2: SGHNT, YYREEE (reference sequence). CDR3 length: 15 amino acids. J lost 5 bases, V lost 4 bases, and 11 bases had no gene match. In DNA, the CDR3 is TGTGCCAGCAGCGCCGGGACAGTGAGAGAATATGGCTACACCTTC. Translating it yields CASSAGTVREYGYTF. Using reference TRBV5-4 and TRBJ1-2 for the parts outside the CDR3, the full variable domain is ETGVTQSPTHLIKTRGQQVTLRCSSQSGHNTVSWYQQALGQGPQFIFQYYREEENGRGNFPPRFSGLQFPNYSSELNVNALELDDSALYLCASSAGTVREYGYTFGSGTRLTVV.

The chain couples TRBV28 to TRBJ1-5, with D perhaps TRBD1 (5 bases). Per the germline V gene, CDR1 is MDHEN and CDR2 is SYDVKM. The CDR3 is made up of 15 amino acids. Trimming took 7 bases from V and 4 from J, leaving 17 bases between them. The CDR3: CASNPGDSPNQPQHF. The CDR3, as DNA: TGTGCCAGCAACCCCGGAGACAGCCCGAATCAGCCCCAGCATTTT.

This clone turned up a few times. This sequence joins TRBV29-1 and TRBJ1-2; D is unresolved. The V and J ends lost 3 bases and 6 bases respectively, with 8 bases between them. Per germline, CDR1 SQVTM and CDR2 ANQGSEA. This CDR3 is built from 11 residues. CDR3 residues: CSVEGGHGYTF. The CDR3, as DNA: TGCAGCGTTGAGGGAGGGCATGGCTACACCTTC.

The chain couples TRBV19 to TRBJ2-5; D ambiguous. Trimming shortened V by 5 bases and J by 5 bases, and 9 bases separated the two germline ends. The germline V gene encodes CDR1 LNHDA and CDR2 SQIVND (reference sequence). This CDR3 is 12 amino acids long. Here the CDR3 reads CASSSSGETQYF. The DNA for the CDR3 is TGTGCCAGTAGTTCCTCCGGGGAGACCCAGTACTTC. Full variable domain (remainder filled in from reference TRBV19 and TRBJ2-5): DGGITQSPKYLFRKEGQNVTLSCEQNLNHDAMYWYRQDPGQGLRLIYYSQIVNDFQKGDIAEGYSVSREKKESFPLTVTSAQKNPTAFYLCASSSSGETQYFGPGTRLLVL.

The gene calls are TRBV5-1 and TRBJ2-3, with TRBD2 matching over 14 bases. This CDR3 has 15 residues. The germline CDR1 and CDR2 sequences are SGHRS and YFSETQ. V dropped 3 bases and J dropped 6; count of bases not matched to a gene: 3. This CDR3 reads CASSSGLAGADTQYF. The CDR3, as DNA: TGCGCCAGCAGCTCGGGACTAGCGGGAGCGGATACGCAGTATTTT.

This sequence joins TRBV28 and TRBJ2-5; 9 positions agree with TRBD2. Germline CDR1 is MDHEN and CDR2 is SYDVKM. The trim removed 7 bases at V and 3 bases at J, leaving 9 bases unmatched. This CDR3 contains 15 residues. The CDR3 is CASTLGVAGEETQYF. DNA of the CDR3: TGTGCCAGCACCCTCGGGGTAGCGGGAGAAGAGACCCAGTACTTC. The variable domain in full, completed from reference TRBV28 and TRBJ2-5, reads DVKVTQSSRYLVKRTGEKVFLECVQDMDHENMFWYRQDPGLGLRLIYFSYDVKMKEKGDIPEGYSVSREKKERFSLILESASTNQTSMYLCASTLGVAGEETQYFGPGTRLLVL.

In its sample, this clone was seen a few times. The chain links TRBV7-2 to TRBJ2-7; the D gene is possibly TRBD2 (5 bases). Per germline, CDR1 SGHTA and CDR2 FQGNSA. Trimming removed 5 bases at V and 3 bases at J, with 14 bases between. This CDR3 spans 14 amino acids. The CDR3 sequence: CASSHRTGDYEQYF. The CDR3 DNA reads as TGTGCCAGCAGCCACAGAACCGGGGACTACGAGCAGTACTTC.

The V call is TRBV4-1, the J call TRBJ2-1, with D perhaps TRBD1 (6 bases). CDR3 size: 13 residues. Per germline, CDR1 MGHRA and CDR2 YSYEKL. V lost 8 bases and J 6 bases, leaving 14 bases between the germline ends. CDR3 loop: CASGMVGANEQFF. DNA of the CDR3: TGCGCCAGCGGTATGGTGGGGGCCAATGAGCAGTTCTTC.

This chain links TRBV12-3 or TRBV12-4 with TRBJ2-1, with TRBD1 identical over 7 bases. V lost 6 bases, J lost 7 bases, and 3 bases stayed unmatched. The CDR3 runs 12 residues. The CDR3 region has the DNA TGTGCCAGCAGCATGACAGGGAATGAGCAGTTCTTC. Its protein product is CASSMTGNEQFF.

V gene TRBV30 combines with J gene TRBJ2-3, with a possible D match to TRBD1 (5 bases). The V gene's germline CDR1 is GTSNPN and CDR2 SVGIG (reference sequence). CDR3 length: 13 residues. The V and J ends lost 3 bases and 4 bases respectively, with 11 bases between them. In DNA, the CDR3 is TGTGCCTGGAGCTTCCAGGGTCCAGATACGCAGTATTTT. It is translated as CAWSFQGPDTQYF.

V gene TRBV2 combines with J gene TRBJ2-6, with a tentative D call TRBD1 (5 bases). Germline CDR1 SNHLY, CDR2 FYNNEI. This CDR3 is built from 15 residues. V lost 6 bases, J lost 0 bases, and 9 bases lay in between. The CDR3 DNA follows: TGTGCCAGCAGCCTGACAGACTCTGGGGCCAACGTCCTGACTTTC. It encodes CASSLTDSGANVLTF.